This is a list of T cell receptor beta chains from one sample in a study of cytotoxic CD8 clonotypes in ibrutinib-treated CLL. Assay: immunoSEQ multiplex PCR; the TCRdb copy retains only in-frame clones and omits some. The sample comprises approximately 200,000 clones, around three quarters of which are singletons, and 13% rests with the top ten. The starting material was PBMCs, obtained after 24 months of ibrutinib treatment. The receptor source for this set is a human donor with chronic lymphocytic leukemia. Both conserved end residues are part of each CDR3. D genes are given only for firm matches. Size is stated for part of the rows, as once, few or many counts, or as a class when the clone is expanded.

.	.	TRBJ2-5	TRBV7-7	CASSLGRVKEETQYF	TGTGCTAGCAGCTTAGGCAGGGTAAAAGAAGAGACCCAGTACTTC
.	TRBD1	TRBJ2-2	TRBV5-4	CASSSGQVNTGELFF	TGTGCCAGCAGCTCTGGACAGGTGAACACCGGGGAGCTGTTTTTT
.	.	TRBJ2-1	TRBV20-1	CSARVRDEQFF	TGCAGTGCTAGAGTAAGGGATGAGCAGTTCTTC
.	TRBD2	TRBJ2-3	TRBV15	CATSRDRTAGGDTQYF	TGTGCCACCAGCAGAGATCGTACAGCGGGAGGGGATACGCAGTATTTT
few	TRBD1	TRBJ2-1	TRBV11-3	CASSLDWRTGAYNEQFF	TGTGCCAGCAGCTTAGATTGGCGGACAGGGGCCTACAATGAGCAGTTCTTC
.	.	TRBJ2-2	TRBV30	CAWSVFVWEKENTGELFF	TGTGCCTGGAGTGTCTTCGTCTGGGAAAAAGAGAACACCGGGGAGCTGTTTTTT
.	.	TRBJ1-5	TRBV5-6	CASSLGGARRGQPQHF	TGTGCCAGCAGCTTGGGGGGTGCCCGGCGGGGCCAGCCCCAGCATTTT
.	TRBD2	TRBJ2-7	TRBV29-1	CSTRGLAGEAYF	TGCAGCACCAGGGGTCTAGCGGGAGAGGCGTACTTC
.	.	TRBJ1-4	TRBV6-6	CASSSLRGTTNEKLFF	TGTGCCAGCAGTTCTCTTCGCGGGACTACCAATGAAAAACTGTTTTTT
.	.	TRBJ1-1	TRBV19	CASSTTMNTEAFF	TGTGCCAGTAGCACAACCATGAACACTGAAGCTTTCTTT
.	.	TRBJ1-1	TRBV5-6	CASSSGGGNTEAFF	TGTGCCAGCAGCTCGGGGGGCGGAAACACTGAAGCTTTCTTT
.	.	TRBJ2-1	TRBV19	CASSIVDEQFF	TGTGCCAGTAGTATAGTTGATGAGCAGTTCTTC
.	.	TRBJ2-1	TRBV4-3	CASSEPGVGNEQFF	TGCGCCAGCAGCGAGCCGGGAGTTGGGAATGAGCAGTTCTTC
.	TRBD1	TRBJ2-6	TRBV4-3	CASSQGWERGPPGANVLTF	TGCGCCAGCAGCCAAGGGTGGGAAAGGGGGCCCCCTGGGGCCAACGTCCTGACTTTC
few	TRBD2	TRBJ2-7	TRBV7-2	CASSPSRAGGGEQYF	TGTGCCAGCAGCCCGAGCAGGGCGGGAGGAGGCGAGCAGTACTTC
.	.	TRBJ2-2	TRBV9	CASSESGGGTGELFF	TGTGCCAGCAGCGAAAGTGGGGGCGGCACCGGGGAGCTGTTTTTT
.	.	TRBJ2-1	TRBV29-1	CSVEGGDRSSYNEQFF	TGCAGCGTTGAAGGGGGGGACCGTAGCTCCTACAATGAGCAGTTCTTC
.	TRBD1	TRBJ1-5	TRBV19	CASTPDRGRGQPQHF	TGTGCCAGTACCCCGGACAGGGGTAGGGGTCAGCCCCAGCATTTT
.	TRBD1	TRBJ1-2	TRBV30	CAWRMGQSFGGYTF	TGTGCCTGGAGAATGGGACAGTCGTTTGGAGGCTACACCTTC
.	.	TRBJ1-3	TRBV7-2	CASSLEGRLTGNTIYF	TGTGCCAGCAGCTTAGAGGGCAGATTAACTGGAAACACCATATATTTT
few	.	TRBJ1-5	TRBV1	CTSSHPDQPQHF	TGCACCAGCAGCCACCCAGATCAGCCCCAGCATTTT
.	.	TRBJ2-2	TRBV9	CASSLDSPNTGELFF	TGTGCCAGCAGCTTGGACAGTCCGAACACCGGGGAGCTGTTTTTT
.	TRBD2	TRBJ2-7	TRBV29-1	CSVLAGGFYEQYF	TGCAGCGTGCTAGCGGGAGGTTTCTACGAGCAGTACTTC
.	TRBD1	TRBJ1-1	TRBV2	CASSAVWGQGPGTEAFF	TGTGCCAGCAGTGCTGTCTGGGGACAGGGCCCGGGCACTGAAGCTTTCTTT
.	TRBD2	TRBJ2-7	TRBV18	CASSPGAGGGHEQYF	TGTGCCAGCTCACCAGGGGCGGGAGGGGGCCACGAGCAGTACTTC
.	.	TRBJ2-2	TRBV7-3	CASSSGRQNTGELFF	TGTGCCAGCAGCTCGGGACGACAGAACACCGGGGAGCTGTTTTTT
.	.	TRBJ1-1	TRBV5-4	CASSLKNTEAFF	TGTGCCAGCAGCCTAAAAAACACTGAAGCTTTCTTT
.	TRBD2	TRBJ2-1	TRBV27	CASSVLAGDYNEQFF	TGTGCCAGCAGTGTACTAGCGGGAGACTACAATGAGCAGTTCTTC
.	.	TRBJ2-3	TRBV10-3	CAISTGRGVTDTQYF	TGTGCCATCAGCACAGGGCGAGGTGTAACAGATACGCAGTATTTT
.	.	TRBJ2-2	TRBV2	CASLGRTTTGELFF	TGTGCCAGCCTAGGACGGACAACCACCGGGGAGCTGTTTTTT
.	TRBD1	TRBJ2-2	TRBV5-1	CASSLAAGGNTGELFF	TGCGCCAGCAGCTTGGCAGCAGGGGGTAACACCGGGGAGCTGTTTTTT
.	TRBD2	TRBJ2-5	TRBV10-2	CASSPAFLAGYQETQYF	TGCGCCAGCTCGCCCGCCTTCCTAGCGGGGTACCAAGAGACCCAGTACTTC
.	.	TRBJ1-4	TRBV30	CAWSATPPGEKLFF	TGTGCCTGGAGTGCAACACCACCGGGAGAAAAACTGTTTTTT
.	TRBD1	TRBJ2-1	TRBV5-4	CASSRRDSGYNEQFF	TGTGCCAGCAGCCGCCGGGACAGTGGTTACAATGAGCAGTTCTTC
.	.	TRBJ2-3	TRBV5-6	CASSLRLLPGDTQYF	TGTGCCAGCAGCTTGAGACTACTACCAGGAGATACGCAGTATTTT
.	.	TRBJ2-1	TRBV5-1	CASSFPLGDNEQFF	TGCGCCAGCAGCTTTCCCTTAGGGGACAATGAGCAGTTCTTC
.	TRBD1	TRBJ1-2	TRBV28	CASSTGTGTGYTF	TGTGCCAGCAGCACCGGGACAGGGACTGGCTACACCTTC